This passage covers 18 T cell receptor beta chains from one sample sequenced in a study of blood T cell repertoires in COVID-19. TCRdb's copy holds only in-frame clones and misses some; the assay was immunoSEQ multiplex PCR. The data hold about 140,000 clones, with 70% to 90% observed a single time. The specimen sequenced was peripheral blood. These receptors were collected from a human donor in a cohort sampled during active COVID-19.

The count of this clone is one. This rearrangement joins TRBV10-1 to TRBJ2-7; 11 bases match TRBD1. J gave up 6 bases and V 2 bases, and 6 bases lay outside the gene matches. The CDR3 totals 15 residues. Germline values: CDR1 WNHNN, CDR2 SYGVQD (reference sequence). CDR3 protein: CASSEPGQGAGEQYF. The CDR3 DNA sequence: TGCGCCAGCAGTGAGCCCGGACAGGGGGCAGGCGAGCAGTACTTC.

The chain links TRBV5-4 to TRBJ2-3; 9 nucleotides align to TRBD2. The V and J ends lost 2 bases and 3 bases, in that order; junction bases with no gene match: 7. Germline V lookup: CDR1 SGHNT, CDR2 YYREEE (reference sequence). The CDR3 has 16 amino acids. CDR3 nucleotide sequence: TGTGCCAGCAGCTTCCTTGCGGGGGGGCGTACAGATACGCAGTATTTT. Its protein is CASSFLAGGRTDTQYF. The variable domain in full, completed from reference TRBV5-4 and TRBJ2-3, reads ETGVTQSPTHLIKTRGQQVTLRCSSQSGHNTVSWYQQALGQGPQFIFQYYREEENGRGNFPPRFSGLQFPNYSSELNVNALELDDSALYLCASSFLAGGRTDTQYFGPGTRLTVL.

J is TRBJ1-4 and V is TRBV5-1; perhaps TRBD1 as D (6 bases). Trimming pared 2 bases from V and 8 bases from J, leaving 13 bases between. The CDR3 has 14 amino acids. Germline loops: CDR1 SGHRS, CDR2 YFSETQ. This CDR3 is CASSFQGQGEKLFF. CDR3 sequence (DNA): TGCGCCAGCAGCTTCCAGGGGCAAGGAGAAAAACTGTTTTTT.

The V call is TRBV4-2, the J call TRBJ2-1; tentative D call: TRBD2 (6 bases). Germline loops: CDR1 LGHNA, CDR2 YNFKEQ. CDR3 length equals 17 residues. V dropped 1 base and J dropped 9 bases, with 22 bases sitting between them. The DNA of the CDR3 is TGTGCCAGCAGCCAAGCTCACGGGACTCCCTCGGGTGCTGAGCAGTTCTTC. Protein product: CASSQAHGTPSGAEQFF.

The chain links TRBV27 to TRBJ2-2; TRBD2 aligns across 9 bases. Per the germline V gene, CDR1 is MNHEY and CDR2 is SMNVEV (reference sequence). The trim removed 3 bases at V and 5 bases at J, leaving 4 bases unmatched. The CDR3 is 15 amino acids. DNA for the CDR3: TGTGCCAGCAGTTTTGGTCTAGCGGGGACCGGGGAGCTGTTTTTT. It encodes CASSFGLAGTGELFF.

The CDR3: CASSLRAQGPSYEQYF. The CDR3 nucleotides are TGCGCCAGCAGCCTGCGGGCCCAAGGGCCCTCCTACGAGCAGTACTTC. This chain links TRBV4-1 with TRBJ2-7; possible D gene TRBD2, 5 bases. Germline CDR1 MGHRA, CDR2 YSYEKL. V was shortened by 4 bases and J by 0 bases, with 16 bases between the two germline ends. CDR3 length equals 16 residues.

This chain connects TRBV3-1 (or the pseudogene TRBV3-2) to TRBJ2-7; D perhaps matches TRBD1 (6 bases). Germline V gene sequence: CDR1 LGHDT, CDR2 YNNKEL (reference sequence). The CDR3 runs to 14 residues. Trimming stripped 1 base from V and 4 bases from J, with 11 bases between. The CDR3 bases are TGTGCCAGCAGCCAAGCAGGGGACACGTACGAGCAGTACTTC. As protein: CASSQAGDTYEQYF.

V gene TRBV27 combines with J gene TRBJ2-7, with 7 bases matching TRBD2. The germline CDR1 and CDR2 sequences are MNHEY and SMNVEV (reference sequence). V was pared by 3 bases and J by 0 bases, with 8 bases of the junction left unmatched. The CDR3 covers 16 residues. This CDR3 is CASSFLPLADSYEQYF. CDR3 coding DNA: TGTGCCAGCAGTTTCCTCCCTCTAGCGGACTCCTACGAGCAGTACTTC.

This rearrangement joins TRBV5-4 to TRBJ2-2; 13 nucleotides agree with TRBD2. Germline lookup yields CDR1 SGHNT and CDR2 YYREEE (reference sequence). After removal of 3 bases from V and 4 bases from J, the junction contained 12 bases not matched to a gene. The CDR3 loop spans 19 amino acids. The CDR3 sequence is CASSSGRTSGRLGTGELFF. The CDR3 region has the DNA TGTGCCAGCAGCTCCGGCCGGACTAGCGGGAGATTAGGCACCGGGGAGCTGTTTTTT.

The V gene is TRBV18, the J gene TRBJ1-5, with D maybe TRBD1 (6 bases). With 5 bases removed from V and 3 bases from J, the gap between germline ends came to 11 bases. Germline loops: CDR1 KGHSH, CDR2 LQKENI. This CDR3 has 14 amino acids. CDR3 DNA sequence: TGTGCCAGCTCAATGGACAGTCTCAATCAGCCCCAGCATTTT. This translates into CASSMDSLNQPQHF.

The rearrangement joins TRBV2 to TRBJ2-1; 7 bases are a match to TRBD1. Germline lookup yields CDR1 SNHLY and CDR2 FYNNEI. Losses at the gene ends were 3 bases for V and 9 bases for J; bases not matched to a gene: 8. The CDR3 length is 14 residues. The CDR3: CASSENRGRGEQFF. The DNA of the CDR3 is TGTGCCAGCAGTGAGAACAGGGGACGTGGTGAGCAGTTCTTC.

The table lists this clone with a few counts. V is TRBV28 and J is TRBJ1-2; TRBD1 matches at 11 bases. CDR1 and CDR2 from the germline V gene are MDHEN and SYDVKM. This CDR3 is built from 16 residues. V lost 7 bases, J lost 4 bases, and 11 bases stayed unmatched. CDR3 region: CASNSPGQGEVYGYTF. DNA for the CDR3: TGTGCCAGCAACTCCCCGGGACAGGGGGAGGTCTATGGCTACACCTTC.

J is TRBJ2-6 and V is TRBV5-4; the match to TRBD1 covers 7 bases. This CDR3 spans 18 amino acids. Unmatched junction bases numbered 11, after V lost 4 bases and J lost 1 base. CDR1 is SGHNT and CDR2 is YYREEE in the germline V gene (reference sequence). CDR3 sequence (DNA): TGTGCCAGCAGCCATCCCCGGGACAGAGCATCTGGGGCCAACGTCCTGACTTTC. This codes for CASSHPRDRASGANVLTF. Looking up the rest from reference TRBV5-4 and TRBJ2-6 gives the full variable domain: ETGVTQSPTHLIKTRGQQVTLRCSSQSGHNTVSWYQQALGQGPQFIFQYYREEENGRGNFPPRFSGLQFPNYSSELNVNALELDDSALYLCASSHPRDRASGANVLTFGAGSRLTVL.

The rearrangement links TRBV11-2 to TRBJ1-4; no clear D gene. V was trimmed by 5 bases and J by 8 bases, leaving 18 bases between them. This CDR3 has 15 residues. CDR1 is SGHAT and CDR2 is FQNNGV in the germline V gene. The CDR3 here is CASSKASGGREKLFF. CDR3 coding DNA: TGTGCCAGCAGCAAGGCCTCGGGAGGACGGGAAAAACTGTTTTTT.

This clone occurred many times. The CDR3, as DNA: TGTGCCAGCAGAAAGACAGGGGACCCTGTGATTAATTCACCCCTCCACTTT. Amino acids: CASRKTGDPVINSPLHF. The V gene is TRBV5-4, the J gene TRBJ1-6; 8 nucleotides align to TRBD1. Germline assignment: CDR1 SGHNT and CDR2 YYREEE (reference sequence). V lost 5 bases, J lost 6 bases, and 13 bases stayed unmatched. This CDR3 is 17 amino acids long.

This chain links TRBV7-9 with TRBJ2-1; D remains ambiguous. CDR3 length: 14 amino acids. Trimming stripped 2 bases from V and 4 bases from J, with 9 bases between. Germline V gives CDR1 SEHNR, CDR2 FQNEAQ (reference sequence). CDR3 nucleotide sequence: TGTGCCAGCAGCTTAACAGTTAATTACAATGAGCAGTTCTTC. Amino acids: CASSLTVNYNEQFF. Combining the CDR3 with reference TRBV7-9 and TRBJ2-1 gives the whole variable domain DTGVSQNPRHKITKRGQNVTFRCDPISEHNRLYWYRQTLGQGPEFLTYFQNEAQLEKSRLLSDRFSAERPKGSFSTLEIQRTEQGDSAMYLCASSLTVNYNEQFFGPGTRLTVL.

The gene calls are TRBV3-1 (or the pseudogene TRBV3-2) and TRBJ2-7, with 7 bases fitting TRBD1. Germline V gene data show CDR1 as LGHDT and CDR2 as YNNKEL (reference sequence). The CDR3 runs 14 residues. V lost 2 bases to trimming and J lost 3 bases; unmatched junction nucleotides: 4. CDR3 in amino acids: CASSQTGTDYEQYF. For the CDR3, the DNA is TGTGCCAGCAGCCAAACCGGGACAGACTACGAGCAGTACTTC.

The CDR3 bases are TGTGCCACCGCCATTCGAACGGGCCGGGGCGAGCAGTACTTC. It yields the protein CATAIRTGRGEQYF. The rearrangement uses TRBV15 and TRBJ2-7, with D maybe TRBD2 (5 bases). Germline V lookup: CDR1 LNHNV, CDR2 YYDKDF (reference sequence). The CDR3 length is 14 residues. V lost 8 bases and J lost 6, with 20 bases in between.